This T cell receptor (beta chain) is drawn from a study of molecular identifiers for immune sequencing clone quantification. Study results and caveats: Over 98% of effector molecules, but under 1% in naive cells, were held by clones with more than 20 RNA copies. Highly expanded clones may be undercounted when identical TCR molecules share barcodes.

This clonotype was seen at least ten times. Its target is not known. Germline CDR1 reads LNHNV; CDR2 reads YYDKDF (reference sequence). The CDR3 loop spans 14 amino acids. Between the trimmed V and J ends, which lost 0 bases and 1 base, there was a span of 7 bases. Researchers sorted naive CD8 T cells as cells that were CD8+CD4-CCR7+CD45RA+. From the PCR reads, TCRdb called clonotypes with MiXCR, one entry per CDR3 protein. Here the sample spans about 19,000 distinct CDR3 sequences, about a fifth being singletons. The specimen sequenced was naive CD8+ T cells from blood, with Jurkat cell RNA spiked in. The subset here: FACS-sorted CD8+CD4-CCR7+CD45RA+ naive T cells. The genes are TRBV15 and TRBJ2-7; the D gene is possibly TRBD2 (5 bases). The clonotype comes from a human donor in good health. Some libraries in this study had Jurkat cell RNA spiked in. CDR3 sequence (DNA): TGTGCCACCAGCAGAGACAAGCGGTCCTACGAGCAGTACTTC. It translates to CATSRDKRSYEQYF.